The 21 T cell receptor beta chains reported below all come from one sample, sequenced in a study of vaccination effects on CD4 cells after COVID-19. Profiling relied on immunoSEQ multiplex PCR, and the TCRdb table lists in-frame clones only, not all of them. Here the sample spans 24,000 or so clones, around 72% being singletons. These receptors lack a known antigen. Prior to sequencing, the ViraFEST assay stimulated PBMC with viral peptide pools, which expanded the antigen-specific CD4+ T cells. When around nine days of culture had elapsed, CD4+ T cells were isolated. Nucleocapsid antibodies stayed negative before and after vaccination, showing no earlier SARS-CoV-2 infection. Source: CD4+ T cells from PBMCs cultured with SARS-CoV-2 spike peptides, taken before COVID-19 vaccination. The receptors come from a human donor who received a COVID-19 vaccine.

This clone was detected only once. The chain links TRBV10-1 to TRBJ2-3, with a tentative D call TRBD2 (5 bases). CDR1 and CDR2 from the germline V gene are WNHNN and SYGVQD (reference sequence). The ends were cut back, 6 bases at V and 8 bases at J, with 15 bases in the middle. The length of the CDR3 is 13 residues. CDR3: CASSGEMVVTQYF. The DNA of the CDR3 is TGCGCCAGCAGCGGGGAGATGGTTGTTACGCAGTATTTT.

This sequence joins TRBV19 and TRBJ2-7; D might be TRBD1 (6 bases). CDR3 size: 17 residues. Trimming left V 5 bases short and J 2 bases short, with 22 bases between. The germline V gene encodes CDR1 LNHDA and CDR2 SQIVND (reference sequence). The CDR3 nucleotides are TGTGCCAGTAGTGCCTCCCGGTTGGGGGACACAACCTACGAGCAGTACTTC. Translation: CASSASRLGDTTYEQYF.

V is TRBV2 and J is TRBJ2-1; the D is unclear. The CDR3 totals 16 residues. From germline, CDR1 is SNHLY and CDR2 FYNNEI. Trimming shortened V by 1 base and J by 0 bases, and 10 bases separated the two germline ends. CDR3 nucleotide sequence: TGTGCCAGCAGTGAAGAGGCCCTCCTCTCCTACAATGAGCAGTTCTTC. This translates into CASSEEALLSYNEQFF.

This sequence joins TRBV4-1 and TRBJ1-4, with D uncertain. Trimming shortened V by 2 bases and J by 7 bases, and 17 bases separated the two germline ends. The CDR3 consists of 16 residues. Germline CDR1 is MGHRA and CDR2 is YSYEKL. The CDR3 DNA reads as TGCGCCAGCAGCCAAAACCCGCGGTCCGTAACTGAAAAACTGTTTTTT. It specifies CASSQNPRSVTEKLFF.

This clone was seen a handful of times. This rearrangement joins TRBV10-1 to TRBJ2-3; D uncertain. Trimming pared 4 bases from V and 2 bases from J, leaving 7 bases between. Per germline, CDR1 WNHNN and CDR2 SYGVQD (reference sequence). The CDR3 runs 13 residues. CDR3 in amino acids: CASSAADTDTQYF. CDR3 DNA sequence: TGCGCCAGCAGTGCGGCAGACACAGATACGCAGTATTTT.

V is TRBV10-3 and J is TRBJ2-3; 10 bases agree with TRBD2. Germline V gene lookup returns CDR1 ENHRY and CDR2 SYGVKD. V shed 4 bases, J shed 1 base, and the junction held 8 bases outside the gene matches. This CDR3 is built from 17 residues. This CDR3 reads CAISGEYGLAGTDTQYF. CDR3 sequence (DNA): TGTGCCATCAGTGGGGAATACGGACTAGCGGGCACAGATACGCAGTATTTT.

The chain joins TRBV6-5 to TRBJ2-5, with unresolved D. V was cut by 5 bases and J by 4 bases, with 8 bases left in between. Germline-derived CDR1 and CDR2 are MNHEY and SVGAGI. The CDR3 runs to 12 residues. CDR3 nucleotide sequence: TGTGCCAGCAGTCAACGGACAGAGACCCAGTACTTC. As protein: CASSQRTETQYF.

This clone has just one count. This chain connects TRBV18 to TRBJ2-7; possibly TRBD2 for D (5 bases). Germline V gene data show CDR1 as KGHSH and CDR2 as LQKENI. The V and J ends lost 3 bases and 2 bases respectively, with 8 bases between them. The CDR3 loop spans 13 amino acids. This chain's CDR3 is CASSPGVPYEQYF. The CDR3 DNA is TGTGCCAGCTCACCCGGGGTCCCCTACGAGCAGTACTTC.

This clone was picked up one time. The chain has TRBV3-1 (or the pseudogene TRBV3-2) and TRBJ2-1; TRBD2 matches at 10 bases. Germline-derived CDR1 and CDR2 are LGHDT and YNNKEL (reference sequence). The trim removed 1 base at V and 2 bases at J, leaving 5 bases unmatched. The CDR3 is 17 amino acids. CDR3 protein: CASSQGLLAGAYNEQFF. CDR3 nucleotides: TGTGCCAGCAGCCAAGGACTTCTAGCGGGGGCCTACAATGAGCAGTTCTTC.

V is TRBV2 and J is TRBJ2-5; 8 nucleotides align to TRBD2. The CDR3 covers 14 residues. Germline CDR1 is SNHLY and CDR2 is FYNNEI. The junction had 6 bases not matched to a gene; V was cut back by 5 bases and J by 4 bases. CDR3 DNA: TGTGCCAGCAGTAAACCGGGACTAGGAGAGACCCAGTACTTC. Protein product: CASSKPGLGETQYF.

The chain recombines TRBV5-1 with TRBJ2-1, with 8 bases that match TRBD1. Per germline, CDR1 SGHRS and CDR2 YFSETQ. This CDR3 comprises 15 residues. J gave up 8 bases and V 1 base, and 8 bases lay outside the gene matches. CDR3 nucleotide sequence: TGCGCCAGCAGCTTGACAGGGGGGATGACCTATGAGCAGTTCTTC. This translates into CASSLTGGMTYEQFF.

This sequence joins TRBV6-5 and TRBJ2-7; 11 bases are shared with TRBD2. There are 14 residues in the CDR3. Germline lookup yields CDR1 MNHEY and CDR2 SVGAGI. V shed 4 bases and J 3 bases; nucleotides not matched to a gene: 2. The CDR3 spells CASSLTSGDYEQYF. DNA for the CDR3: TGTGCCAGCAGTTTGACTAGCGGGGACTACGAGCAGTACTTC.

This chain joins TRBV5-1 and TRBJ2-3; 8 bases map to TRBD2. The CDR3 covers 15 residues. Germline V gene lookup returns CDR1 SGHRS and CDR2 YFSETQ. With 5 bases clipped from V and 0 bases from J, the junction kept 5 bases outside the gene matches. The CDR3 loop reads CASRGSGTSTDTQYF. In nucleotides, the CDR3 is TGCGCCAGCAGGGGTAGCGGGACTAGCACAGATACGCAGTATTTT.

The V gene is TRBV27, the J gene TRBJ2-1; D possibly uses TRBD1 or TRBD2 (5 bases each). The CDR3 extends over 14 amino acids. The germline gives CDR1 MNHEY, CDR2 SMNVEV (reference sequence). Trimming stripped 0 bases from V and 12 bases from J, with 15 bases between. The CDR3 DNA sequence: TGTGCCAGCAGTTTATCCGGCAGCCCCGGGGCGCAGTTCTTC. It translates to CASSLSGSPGAQFF.

This clone appeared a single time. The CDR3 spells CASSDRLAGRYEQYF. The CDR3 nucleotides are TGTGCCAGCAGCGACCGCCTAGCGGGACGCTACGAGCAGTACTTC. The V gene is TRBV7-6, the J gene TRBJ2-7; TRBD2 aligns across 9 bases. Losses at the gene ends were 5 bases for V and 3 bases for J; bases not matched to a gene: 8. Germline CDR1 is SGHVS and CDR2 is FNYEAQ. The CDR3 is made up of 15 amino acids.

The V gene is TRBV9, the J gene TRBJ1-2; D may be TRBD1 (6 bases). The V and J ends lost 3 bases and 8 bases respectively, with 17 bases between them. This CDR3 has 14 residues. Germline values: CDR1 SGDLS, CDR2 YYNGEE. As DNA, the CDR3 is TGTGCCAGCAGCGCGAGCAGGTCGCAGGGGGGCTACACCTTC. This sequence encodes CASSASRSQGGYTF.

V and J are TRBV16 and TRBJ2-1, with 7 bases matching TRBD2. Germline V CDR1 and CDR2: KGHSY, FQNENV. The CDR3 runs 13 residues. The J segment lost 9 bases and the V segment lost 2 bases, leaving 4 bases of the junction unmatched. CDR3 region: CASSQRLAAEQFF. Written as DNA, the CDR3 is TGTGCCAGCAGCCAAAGACTAGCCGCTGAGCAGTTCTTC.

In this sample, this clone turned up a few times. This rearrangement joins TRBV27 to TRBJ1-1; no reliable D call. Trimming stripped 6 bases from V and 1 base from J, with 12 bases between. Germline CDR1 MNHEY, CDR2 SMNVEV (reference sequence). The CDR3 loop spans 14 amino acids. CDR3 bases: TGTGCCAGCAGAGGTATAGCCCCGAACACTGAAGCTTTCTTT. Its translation is CASRGIAPNTEAFF.

The chain combines TRBV5-1 with TRBJ1-4, with D unresolved. V lost 0 bases and J 1 base, leaving 10 bases between the germline ends. Germline loops: CDR1 SGHRS, CDR2 YFSETQ. This CDR3 spans 16 amino acids. The CDR3 DNA follows: TGCGCCAGCAGCTTGGAAGGGATCCGAACTAATGAAAAACTGTTTTTT. It translates to CASSLEGIRTNEKLFF.

This clone came up a few times. The chain has TRBV30 and TRBJ1-6; a weak D match, TRBD1 (6 bases). The V and J ends lost 0 bases and 14 bases respectively, with 29 bases between them. CDR1 and CDR2 from the germline V gene are GTSNPN and SVGIG (reference sequence). The CDR3 has 18 residues. The CDR3 reads CAWSVYGTMGRYRVSLHF. The CDR3 DNA follows: TGTGCCTGGAGTGTTTATGGGACAATGGGCCGATATCGAGTGTCCCTCCACTTT.

The chain has TRBV10-3 and TRBJ2-2; D is perhaps TRBD2 (5 bases). Germline assignment: CDR1 ENHRY and CDR2 SYGVKD. The CDR3 runs to 17 residues. The germline V and J ends were trimmed by 5 bases and 0 bases, with 16 bases remaining between them. CDR3: CAISYHPGSANTGELFF. The CDR3 DNA follows: TGTGCCATCAGTTACCACCCAGGTAGCGCGAACACCGGGGAGCTGTTTTTT.